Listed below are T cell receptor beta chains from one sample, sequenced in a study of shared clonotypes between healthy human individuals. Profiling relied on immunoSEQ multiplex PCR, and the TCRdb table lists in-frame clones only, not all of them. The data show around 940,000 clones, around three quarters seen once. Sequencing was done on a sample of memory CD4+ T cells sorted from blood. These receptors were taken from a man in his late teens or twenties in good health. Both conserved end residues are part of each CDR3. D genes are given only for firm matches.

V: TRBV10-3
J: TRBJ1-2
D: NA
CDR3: CAISESLGFGYTF

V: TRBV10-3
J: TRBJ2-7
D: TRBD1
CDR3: CAIRKTGTGEEQYF

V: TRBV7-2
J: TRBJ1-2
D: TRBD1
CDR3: CASSPGQGGGYTF

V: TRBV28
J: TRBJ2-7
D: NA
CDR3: CASSLLSTYEQYF

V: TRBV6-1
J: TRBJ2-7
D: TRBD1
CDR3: CASSAGVGTDRYEQYF

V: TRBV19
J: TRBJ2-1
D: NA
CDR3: CASSFPGLGNEQFF

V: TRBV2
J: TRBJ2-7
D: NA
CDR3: CASSSSEGRGAYF

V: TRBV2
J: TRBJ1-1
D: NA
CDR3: CASSGYGSRTEAFF

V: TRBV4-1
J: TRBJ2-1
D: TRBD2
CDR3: CASSQVAASGGVFNEQFF

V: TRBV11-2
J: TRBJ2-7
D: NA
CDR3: CASSPSNPYEQYF

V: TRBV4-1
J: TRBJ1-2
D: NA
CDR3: CASSQALGRRDYGYTF

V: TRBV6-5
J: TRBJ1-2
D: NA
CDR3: CASSSSRGPNYGYTF

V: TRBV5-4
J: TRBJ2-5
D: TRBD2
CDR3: CASSSPSGGPRETQYF

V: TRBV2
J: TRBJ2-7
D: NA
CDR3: CASRVERYEQYF

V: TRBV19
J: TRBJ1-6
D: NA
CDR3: CASQLGGLNSPLHF

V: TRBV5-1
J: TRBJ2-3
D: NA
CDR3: CASSLGTGKGTDTQYF

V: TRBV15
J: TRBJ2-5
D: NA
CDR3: CATSRAMQETQYF

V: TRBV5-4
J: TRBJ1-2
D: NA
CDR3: CASSLSRDYGYTF

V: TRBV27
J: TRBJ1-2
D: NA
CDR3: CASSLGKTYGYTF

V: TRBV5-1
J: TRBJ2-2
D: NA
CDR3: CASSLVGGTGELFF

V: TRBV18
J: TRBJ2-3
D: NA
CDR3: CASSPDQPSTDTQYF

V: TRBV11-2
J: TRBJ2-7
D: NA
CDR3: CASSPDTQDSSYEQYF

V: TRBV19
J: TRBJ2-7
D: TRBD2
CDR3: CASSVGTSGVYEQYF

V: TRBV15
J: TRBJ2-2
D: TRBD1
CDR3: CATSREGGAAGELFF

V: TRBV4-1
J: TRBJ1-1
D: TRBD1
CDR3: CASSPGGIGSTEAFF

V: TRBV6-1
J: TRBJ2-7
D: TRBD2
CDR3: CASSDSAGGLEEQYF

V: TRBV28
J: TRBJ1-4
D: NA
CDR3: CASTPWGNNEKLFF

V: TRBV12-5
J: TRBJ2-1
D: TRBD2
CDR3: CASGSREDNEQFF

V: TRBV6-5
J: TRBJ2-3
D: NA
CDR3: CASSHRQASDTQYF

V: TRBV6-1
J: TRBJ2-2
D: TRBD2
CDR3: CASSGTSAGELFF

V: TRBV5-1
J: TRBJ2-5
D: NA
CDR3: CASSLVGQGGETQYF

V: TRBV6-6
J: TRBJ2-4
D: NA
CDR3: CASSNPGTLNIQYF

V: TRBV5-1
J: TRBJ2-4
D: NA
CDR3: CASSLAQNTKNIQYF

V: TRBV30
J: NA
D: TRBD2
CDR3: CAWGGGTSGTSSYEQYF

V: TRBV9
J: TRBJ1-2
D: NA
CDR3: CASSADSSIYGYTF

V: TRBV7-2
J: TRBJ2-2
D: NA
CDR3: CASSSGLPRVGELFF

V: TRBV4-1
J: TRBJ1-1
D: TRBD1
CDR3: CASSLIPGQASPNTEAFF

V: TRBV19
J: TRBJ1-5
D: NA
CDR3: CASSTGSLGNQPQHF

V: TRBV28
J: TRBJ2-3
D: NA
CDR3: CASNLYSTDTQYF

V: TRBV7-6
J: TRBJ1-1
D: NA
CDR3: CASSSSTVNTEAFF

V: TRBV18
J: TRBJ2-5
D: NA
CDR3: CASSPGRDRETQYF

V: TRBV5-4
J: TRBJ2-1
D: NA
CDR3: CASSTQLDNEQFF

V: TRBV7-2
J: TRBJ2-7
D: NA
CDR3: CASSLNAVGPAYEQYF

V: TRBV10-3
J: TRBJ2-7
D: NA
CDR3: CAIMASSYEQYF

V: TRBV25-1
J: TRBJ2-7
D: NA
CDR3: CASSEFLSYEQYF

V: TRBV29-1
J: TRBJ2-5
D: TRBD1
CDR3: CSGQGMGETQYF

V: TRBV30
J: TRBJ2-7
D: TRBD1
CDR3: CAWRRTGTGKYEQYF

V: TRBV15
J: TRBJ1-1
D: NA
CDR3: CATSRDRVRTTEAFF

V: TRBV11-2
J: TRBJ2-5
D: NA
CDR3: CASSLYLGVARETQYF

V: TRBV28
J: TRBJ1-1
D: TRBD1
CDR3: CASITGTGVGEAFF

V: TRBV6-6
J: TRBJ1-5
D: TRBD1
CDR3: CASIQSGQGLNQPQHF

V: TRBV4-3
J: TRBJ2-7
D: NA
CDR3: CASSQDHGNYEQYF

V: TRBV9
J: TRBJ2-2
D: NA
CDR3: CASSVNSVVTGELFF

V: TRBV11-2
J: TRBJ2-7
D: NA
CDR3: CASGEGGGHSYEQYF

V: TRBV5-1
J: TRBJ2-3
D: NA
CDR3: CASTPGGTDTQYF

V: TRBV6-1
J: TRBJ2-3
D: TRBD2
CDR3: CASSAGTSGFTDTQYF

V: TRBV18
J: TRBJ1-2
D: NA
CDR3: CASSPSGEGYGYTF

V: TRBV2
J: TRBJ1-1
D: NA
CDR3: CASREHGIFNTEAFF

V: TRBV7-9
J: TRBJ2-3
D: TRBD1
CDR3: CASSLEAGGSSDTQYF

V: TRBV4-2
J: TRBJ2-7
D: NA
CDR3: CASSQESVVRQGYEQYF